This T cell receptor (beta chain) stems from a study of Ad26.COV2.S vaccination and SARS-CoV-2 variants. Regarding the study as a whole: Total T cell responses may have been underestimated by the TCR breadth and depth analyses.

On this clone itself: The antigen remains undetermined.

Looked up from germline, CDR1 is SGHRS and CDR2 is YFSETQ. V lost 0 bases and J 4 bases, leaving 8 bases between the germline ends. CDR3 length equals 14 residues. As for treatment: 19 received Ad26.COV2.S at low or high dose, single or two shots; roughly five received placebo; per-sample allocation not given. On day 63 after the first injection, vaccine and placebo recipients gave samples. An 18-55-year-old adult in Boston served as donor. Sequencing used immunoSEQ multiplex PCR; TCRdb keeps in-frame clones, though not all of them. The sample consists of around 250,000 clones, around nine tenths of them appearing once.

This sequence originates from a person aged 18-60 years who received the Ad26.COV2.S COVID-19 vaccine or a placebo. This rearrangement joins TRBV5-1 to TRBJ1-5; perhaps TRBD1 as D (6 bases). Sample: peripheral blood, taken in a trial of Ad26.COV2.S vaccine versus placebo. In nucleotides, the CDR3 is TGCGCCAGCAGCTTGGGGGACATGAATCAGCCCCAGCATTTT. Translating gives CASSLGDMNQPQHF.